This T cell receptor beta chain was documented in a study of monozygotic twins with cystic fibrosis. Study findings and constraints: Co-twins had the most similar V usage for 13 of 16 pairs, J for 8. Monozygotic CF twin pairs shared significantly more nucleotide-identical clonotypes than unrelated CF individuals did. Low clonality (median roughly 0.0099) suggested a mostly naive repertoire.

The protocol was immunoSEQ multiplex PCR, while the TCRdb copy is restricted to in-frame clones and leaves out a portion. This repertoire shows approximately 36,000 clones, about 89% found once; its top ten account for 0.15% to 0.2%. As to this clone: Its antigen remains unknown.

V was pared by 5 bases and J by 2 bases, with 2 bases of the junction left unmatched. The CDR3 runs 14 residues. Per germline, CDR1 SEHNR and CDR2 FQNEAQ (reference sequence). The receptor was derived from a boy younger than 10 with cystic fibrosis. The specimen was blood. The chain employs TRBV7-9 and TRBJ2-5; TRBD1 matches 10 bases. CDR3 protein: CASSRTGGQETQYF. In DNA, the CDR3 is TGTGCCAGCAGCAGGACAGGGGGGCAAGAGACCCAGTACTTC.